This T cell receptor (beta chain) was identified in a study of blood T cell repertoires in COVID-19. Study information: Samples came from the United States, Italy and Spain, spanning acute and convalescent COVID-19. T cells, B-cell-depleted T cells, or PBMCs supplied cDNA or gDNA.

Profiling relied on immunoSEQ multiplex PCR, and the TCRdb table lists in-frame clones only, not all of them. The repertoire holds 200,000 to 250,000 clones, with around three quarters as singletons. Trimming cost V 5 bases and J 2 bases; bases outside gene matches: 4. This CDR3 contains 15 residues. From germline, CDR1 is KGHDR and CDR2 SFDVKD. J is TRBJ2-3 and V is TRBV24-1; 9 positions match TRBD2. Sequenced: peripheral blood. The source of this sequence is a woman aged 70 to 79 with acute or convalescent COVID-19. For the CDR3, the DNA is TGTGCCACCAGTGTAGTAGCGGGAGCCACAGATACGCAGTATTTT. Protein sequence: CATSVVAGATDTQYF.